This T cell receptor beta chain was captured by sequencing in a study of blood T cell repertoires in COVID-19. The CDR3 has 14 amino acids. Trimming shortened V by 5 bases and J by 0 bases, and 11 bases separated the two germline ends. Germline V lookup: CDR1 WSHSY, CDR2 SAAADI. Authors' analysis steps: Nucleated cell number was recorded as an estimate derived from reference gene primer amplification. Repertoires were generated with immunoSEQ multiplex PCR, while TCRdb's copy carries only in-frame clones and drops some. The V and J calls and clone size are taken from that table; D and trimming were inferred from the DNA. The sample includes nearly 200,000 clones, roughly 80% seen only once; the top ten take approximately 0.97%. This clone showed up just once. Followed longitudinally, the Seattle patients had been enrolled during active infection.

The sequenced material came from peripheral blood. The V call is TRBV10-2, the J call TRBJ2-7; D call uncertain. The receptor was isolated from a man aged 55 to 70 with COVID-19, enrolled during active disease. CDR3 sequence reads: CASSYTAFSYEQYF. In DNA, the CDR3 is TGCGCCAGCAGTTATACTGCGTTCTCCTACGAGCAGTACTTC.